One T cell receptor beta chain is described in this entry. Its matching antigen is unknown. The treatment was: 15 Gy SBRT to primary tumor, nephrectomy 4 weeks later. Nephrectomy followed 15 Gy stereotactic body radiation by 4 weeks. These data are taken from a study of radiation and T cells in renal cell carcinoma. Profiling relied on immunoSEQ multiplex PCR, and the TCRdb table lists in-frame clones only, not all of them. The table has about 18,000 clones, around 55% seen once; the top ten hold 12%. Study-wide findings and caveats: In nephrectomy-only tumors, top 100 clonotypes averaged 43%, versus around 50% irradiated. In blood, top tumor clones expanded by 2 weeks, shrinking by 4.

The length of the CDR3 is 13 residues. Germline lookup yields CDR1 SGHRS and CDR2 YFSETQ. V dropped 5 bases and J dropped 6; count of bases not matched to a gene: 7. The chain is built from TRBV5-1 and TRBJ1-2; the match to TRBD1 covers 7 bases. The sequence came from a man in his fifties or sixties with renal cell carcinoma. Specimen: tumor tissue, collected from a patient whose treatment included radiotherapy and nephrectomy. The CDR3 bases are TGCGCCAGCAGGGGACAGACCTTTAATGGCTACACCTTC. This gives the protein CASRGQTFNGYTF.